The 11 T cell receptor beta chains below were found in one sample sequenced in a study of cytomegalovirus exposure and HLA in healthy donors. Both 60 Vbeta primers and 13 Jbeta primers went into the PCR. Only in-frame clones appear in the TCRdb table, and some are missing; sequencing was by immunoSEQ multiplex PCR. The sample gives about 130,000 clones, over 65% of which show up once; approximately 1.2% is in the top ten. Sequencing was carried out using PBMCs. Receptor source: a man aged 50 or older in good health and CMV-seronegative.

This clone has more than one count but fewer than ten. This chain uses TRBV19 with TRBJ1-5, with D possibly matching TRBD1 (6 bases). V lost 5 bases and J 2 bases, leaving 19 bases between the germline ends. The CDR3 spans 17 residues. Germline values: CDR1 LNHDA, CDR2 SQIVND (reference sequence). The CDR3 loop is CASSPTPPGVGNQPQHF. The CDR3 DNA is TGTGCCAGTAGTCCAACCCCCCCAGGGGTTGGCAATCAGCCCCAGCATTTT. Using reference TRBV19 and TRBJ1-5 for the parts outside the CDR3, the full variable domain is DGGITQSPKYLFRKEGQNVTLSCEQNLNHDAMYWYRQDPGQGLRLIYYSQIVNDFQKGDIAEGYSVSREKKESFPLTVTSAQKNPTAFYLCASSPTPPGVGNQPQHFGDGTRLSIL.

This chain uses TRBV7-9 with TRBJ2-5, with a possible D match to TRBD1 (5 bases). The CDR3 covers 13 residues. V was shortened by 5 bases and J by 6 bases, with 13 bases between the two germline ends. The germline CDR1 and CDR2 sequences are SEHNR and FQNEAQ (reference sequence). CDR3 DNA: TGTGCCAGCAGCCTCGGGCAGGGCAAGACCCAGTACTTC. Amino acid sequence: CASSLGQGKTQYF. Combining the CDR3 with reference TRBV7-9 and TRBJ2-5 gives the whole variable domain DTGVSQNPRHKITKRGQNVTFRCDPISEHNRLYWYRQTLGQGPEFLTYFQNEAQLEKSRLLSDRFSAERPKGSFSTLEIQRTEQGDSAMYLCASSLGQGKTQYFGPGTRLLVL.

The chain recombines TRBV19 with TRBJ1-2; 10 bases agree with TRBD1. CDR1 is LNHDA and CDR2 is SQIVND in the germline V gene (reference sequence). The CDR3 runs 15 residues. Trimming took 5 bases from V and 5 from J; bases not matched to a gene: 8. The DNA for the CDR3 is TGTGCCAGTAGTGCTTTGGGACAGGGGAGGTATGGCTACACCTTC. This translates into CASSALGQGRYGYTF.

The chain employs TRBV28 and TRBJ1-3; possibly TRBD1 for D (5 bases). CDR1 is MDHEN, CDR2 SYDVKM, per germline. The length of the CDR3 is 14 residues. V gave up 6 bases and J gave up 3 bases, with 12 bases separating them. DNA for the CDR3: TGTGCCAGCAGATCAGACAGAATTGGAAACACCATATATTTT. Translating gives CASRSDRIGNTIYF. Supplemented by reference TRBV28 and TRBJ1-3, the full variable domain reads DVKVTQSSRYLVKRTGEKVFLECVQDMDHENMFWYRQDPGLGLRLIYFSYDVKMKEKGDIPEGYSVSREKKERFSLILESASTNQTSMYLCASRSDRIGNTIYFGEGSWLTVV.

The gene calls are TRBV28 and TRBJ2-2, with a weak D call TRBD2 (5 bases). This CDR3 has 13 amino acids. Germline values: CDR1 MDHEN, CDR2 SYDVKM. With 10 bases removed from V and 4 bases from J, the gap between germline ends came to 13 bases. The CDR3 protein is CATLVAGTGELFF. The CDR3 DNA follows: TGTGCCACCCTGGTGGCGGGCACCGGGGAGCTGTTTTTT.

The chain uses TRBV23-1 and TRBJ1-1; D may be TRBD1 (6 bases). TRBV23-1 is flagged as an ORF with uncertain function. Trimming removed 4 bases at V and 6 bases at J, with 18 bases between. This CDR3 has 15 amino acids. The CDR3 DNA sequence: TGCGCCAGCAGTCCCCCAATGGGGGGGGCCCCTGAAGCTTTCTTT. Protein product: CASSPPMGGAPEAFF.

The chain couples TRBV7-2 to TRBJ2-7, with 8 bases fitting TRBD2. The V and J ends lost 4 bases and 4 bases, in that order; junction bases with no gene match: 6. The CDR3 is 14 amino acids. Germline V gene lookup returns CDR1 SGHTA and CDR2 FQGNSA. The CDR3 region is CASSSQAGEYEQYF. CDR3 nucleotides: TGTGCCAGCAGCTCCCAAGCGGGGGAATACGAGCAGTACTTC.

The rearrangement uses TRBV9 and TRBJ1-5; the D gene is possibly TRBD1 (6 bases). Germline CDR1 SGDLS, CDR2 YYNGEE. CDR3 length equals 15 residues. Trimming shortened V by 0 bases and J by 2 bases, and 9 bases separated the two germline ends. The CDR3 DNA reads TGTGCCAGCAGCGTAGGGGGACAAGGCAATCAGCCCCAGCATTTT. Translating it yields CASSVGGQGNQPQHF.

This clone was counted a single time. The J gene is TRBJ2-7, the V gene TRBV2; maybe TRBD2 (6 bases). There are 16 residues in the CDR3. From germline, CDR1 is SNHLY and CDR2 FYNNEI. V lost 1 base, J lost 0 bases, and 13 bases lay in between. CDR3: CASSEGGLALSYEQYF. CDR3 nucleotide sequence: TGTGCCAGCAGTGAAGGGGGACTGGCCCTCTCCTACGAGCAGTACTTC.

V gene TRBV29-1 combines with J gene TRBJ2-7; 8 bases agree with TRBD1. Per germline, CDR1 SQVTM and CDR2 ANQGSEA. The CDR3 consists of 15 residues. V gave up 5 bases and J gave up 5 bases; unmatched junction bases: 14. Written as DNA, the CDR3 is TGCAGCGTTAAATTTCAGAGACAGGGGCGCGACGAGCAGTACTTC. Its translation: CSVKFQRQGRDEQYF.

This CDR3 reads CASSQQLDRVHEQYF. As DNA, the CDR3 is TGCGCCAGCAGCCAACAGCTGGACAGGGTCCACGAGCAGTACTTC. The genes are TRBV4-1 and TRBJ2-7, with TRBD1 identical over 8 bases. The CDR3 runs to 15 residues. CDR1 and CDR2 from the germline V gene are MGHRA and YSYEKL. Trimming cost V 2 bases and J 5 bases; bases outside gene matches: 8.